Listed below are T cell receptor beta chains from one sample, sequenced in a study of molecular identifiers for immune sequencing clone quantification. TCRdb reanalysed the PCR reads using MiXCR and keeps one entry per CDR3 protein. This sample has fewer than 10,000 distinct CDR3 sequences, with just under 20% found just once. Material: naive CD8+ T cells from blood, with Jurkat cell RNA spiked in. The source of these receptors is a human donor in good health. Some libraries in this study had Jurkat cell RNA spiked in. CDR3s include the opening cysteine and the closing phenylalanine or tryptophan. The D gene is left open where the match is weak. A row's size may be missing; if present it is once, few, many or a size class.

v_call	d_call	j_call	clone_size	cdr3_aa	cdr3_nt
TRBV7-2	TRBD2	TRBJ2-3	medium-sized	CASSLVSGRSDTDTQYF	TGTGCCAGCAGCTTAGTTAGCGGGAGGTCCGACACAGATACGCAGTATTTT
TRBV9	TRBD1	TRBJ2-3	medium-sized	CASSTQPDRGGYDTQYF	TGTGCCAGCAGCACACAACCCGACAGGGGAGGTTACGATACGCAGTATTTT
TRBV6-2/TRBV6-3	NA	TRBJ2-7	medium-sized	CASSPRDFTYEQYF	TGTGCCAGCAGCCCCCGGGACTTCACCTACGAGCAGTACTTC
TRBV6-5	NA	TRBJ1-5	medium-sized	CASSYSTGVQPQHF	TGTGCCAGCAGTTACTCGACCGGAGTTCAGCCCCAGCATTTT
TRBV9	NA	TRBJ1-1	NA	CASSSRSGLDPRMNTEAFF	TGTGCCAGCAGCTCCCGGAGCGGGCTTGATCCACGAATGAACACTGAAGCTTTCTTT
TRBV7-8	TRBD2	TRBJ2-1	medium-sized	CASYKTLSLSTSGNYNEQFF	TGTGCCAGCTACAAGACTCTCTCTCTCTCAACTAGCGGAAACTACAATGAGCAGTTCTTC
TRBV29-1	NA	TRBJ2-3	once	CSVDVTSTDTQYF	TGCAGCGTTGACGTTACGTCGACAGATACGCAGTATTTT
TRBV5-4	NA	TRBJ2-2	medium-sized	CASSFGAGNTGELFF	TGTGCCAGCAGCTTCGGTGCTGGGAACACCGGGGAGCTGTTTTTT
TRBV29-1	NA	TRBJ2-3	medium-sized	CSVEDPIRGTGDTQYF	TGCAGCGTTGAAGATCCGATCCGCGGGACTGGAGATACGCAGTATTTT
TRBV27	NA	TRBJ2-3	medium-sized	CASSLQVGTDTQYF	TGTGCCAGCAGTCTCCAGGTCGGCACAGATACGCAGTATTTT
TRBV5-4	TRBD1	TRBJ1-2	many	CASKNPTQGGSYGYTF	TGTGCCAGCAAGAACCCCACGCAGGGGGGATCCTATGGCTACACCTTC